The 16 T cell receptor beta chains reported below all come from one sample, sequenced in a study of T cell responses to AZD1222 COVID-19 vaccine. Only in-frame clones appear in the TCRdb table, and some are missing; sequencing was by immunoSEQ multiplex PCR. Among about 90,000 clones listed, around 85% were seen once. The sample was peripheral blood, taken 28 days after the second AZD1222 dose. These receptors were obtained from an adult who received the AZD1222 COVID-19 vaccine.

Details on this clone: This CDR3 is also generated by other DNA sequences in the sample. V usage is TRBV2 and J usage is TRBJ2-7, with 12 bases identical to TRBD2. The V gene's germline CDR1 is SNHLY and CDR2 FYNNEI. This CDR3 is built from 14 residues. Trimming cost V 3 bases and J 3 bases; bases outside gene matches: 0. Here the CDR3 reads CASSETSGSYEQYF. In DNA form, the CDR3 reads TGTGCCAGCAGTGAGACTAGCGGGAGCTACGAGCAGTACTTC.

The chain employs TRBV14 and TRBJ2-1; D gene ambiguous. The CDR3 sequence is 14 residues long. The V and J ends lost 0 bases and 12 bases respectively, with 15 bases between them. Per germline, CDR1 SGHDN and CDR2 FVKESK. CDR3 loop: CASSQEGLPRGQFF. Here the CDR3 DNA reads TGTGCCAGCAGCCAAGAGGGTCTCCCCCGAGGGCAGTTCTTC.

This chain links TRBV15 with TRBJ2-5, with TRBD1 matching over 8 bases. There are 16 residues in the CDR3. V trimming: 0 bases; J trimming: 1 base; junction bases outside the gene matches: 4. Germline V lookup: CDR1 LNHNV, CDR2 YYDKDF (reference sequence). CDR3 in DNA: TGTGCCACCAGCAGAGATCGGGGGACAGGCCAAGAGACCCAGTACTTC. Its protein is CATSRDRGTGQETQYF. Looking up the rest from reference TRBV15 and TRBJ2-5 gives the full variable domain: DAMVIQNPRYQVTQFGKPVTLSCSQTLNHNVMYWYQQKSSQAPKLLFHYYDKDFNNEADTPDNFQSRRPNTSFCFLDIRSPGLGDTAMYLCATSRDRGTGQETQYFGPGTRLLVL.

This clone has a handful of counts. The chain is built from TRBV28 and TRBJ2-1, with 10 nucleotides matching TRBD2. The germline CDR1 and CDR2 sequences are MDHEN and SYDVKM. The CDR3 has 14 residues. Germline trimming cut 3 bases from V and 7 bases from J; bases unmatched to any gene: 3. DNA for the CDR3: TGTGCCAGCAGTTTGGCTAGCGGGGGTAATGAGCAGTTCTTC. It translates to CASSLASGGNEQFF.

The genes are TRBV7-9 and TRBJ2-1; TRBD2 is a possible D gene (6 bases). Trimming shortened V by 0 bases and J by 9 bases, and 12 bases separated the two germline ends. Germline assignment: CDR1 SEHNR and CDR2 FQNEAQ (reference sequence). The CDR3 loop spans 14 amino acids. CDR3 sequence reads: CASSLAAGSGEQFF. DNA for the CDR3: TGTGCCAGCAGCTTAGCGGCGGGATCAGGTGAGCAGTTCTTC. The full variable domain, rest sourced from reference TRBV7-9 and TRBJ2-1, is DTGVSQNPRHKITKRGQNVTFRCDPISEHNRLYWYRQTLGQGPEFLTYFQNEAQLEKSRLLSDRFSAERPKGSFSTLEIQRTEQGDSAMYLCASSLAAGSGEQFFGPGTRLTVL.

J is TRBJ1-2 and V is TRBV5-6; 8 positions match TRBD1. Germline assignment: CDR1 SGHDT and CDR2 YYEEEE. V lost 6 bases, J lost 5 bases, and 12 bases stayed unmatched. This CDR3 contains 15 residues. The CDR3 region is CASIIAGTGGYGYTF. CDR3 nucleotides: TGTGCCAGCATCATCGCCGGGACAGGCGGATATGGCTACACCTTC.

V and J are TRBV10-2 and TRBJ2-7; D may be TRBD2 (5 bases). Germline V gene lookup returns CDR1 WSHSY and CDR2 SAAADI. The CDR3 spans 12 residues. V shed 4 bases and J shed 4 bases, with 8 bases lying between them. The CDR3 reads CASSGPGYEQYF. As DNA, the CDR3 is TGCGCCAGCAGTGGACCGGGATACGAGCAGTACTTC.

The chain carries TRBV6-5 and TRBJ1-3, with no clear D. Germline CDR1 reads MNHEY; CDR2 reads SVGAGI. The CDR3 has 14 amino acids. V was cut by 6 bases and J by 0 bases, with 9 bases left in between. The CDR3 is CASRARGSGNTIYF. CDR3 nucleotide sequence: TGTGCCAGCAGGGCGAGAGGCTCTGGAAACACCATATATTTT.

This chain connects TRBV2 to TRBJ2-3; D uncertain. V shed 2 bases and J shed 4 bases, with 10 bases lying between them. Germline V gives CDR1 SNHLY, CDR2 FYNNEI. CDR3 length: 14 amino acids. CDR3 loop: CASSEIGMADTQYF. CDR3 DNA sequence: TGTGCCAGCAGTGAAATTGGGATGGCAGATACGCAGTATTTT.

The table lists this clone with a few counts. The chain employs TRBV2 and TRBJ1-5; D is perhaps TRBD1 (5 bases). The V end lost 4 bases, the J end lost 7 bases, and 14 bases lay between the germline ends. The germline gives CDR1 SNHLY, CDR2 FYNNEI. The CDR3 is 14 residues long. The chain's CDR3 is CASSVGTVGQPQHF. DNA for the CDR3: TGTGCCAGCAGTGTAGGGACTGTAGGACAGCCCCAGCATTTT.

The chain couples TRBV27 to TRBJ2-2, with TRBD2 identical over 9 bases. The junction had 11 bases not matched to a gene; V was cut back by 2 bases and J by 4 bases. The CDR3 contains 18 residues. CDR1 MNHEY and CDR2 SMNVEV come from the germline V gene (reference sequence). CDR3 protein: CASSLPDTGTSSTGELFF. Written as DNA, the CDR3 is TGTGCCAGCAGTTTACCCGATACCGGGACTAGCAGCACCGGGGAGCTGTTTTTT.

V and J are TRBV24-1 and TRBJ2-3; 8 bases are a match to TRBD2. V dropped 4 bases and J dropped 8; count of bases not matched to a gene: 10. The CDR3 covers 15 residues. Germline-derived CDR1 and CDR2 are KGHDR and SFDVKD. CDR3 DNA sequence: TGTGCCACCAGTGAGGTCGGGAGGGCCACTGGTACGCAGTATTTT. This codes for CATSEVGRATGTQYF.

The CDR3 DNA is TGTGCCAGCAGCGCCGGCTCCCCCCTACTAGCGGGAGTTGGTAATGAGCAGTTCTTC. Translating it yields CASSAGSPLLAGVGNEQFF. The chain uses TRBV9 and TRBJ2-1; 11 positions match TRBD2. V trimming: 3 bases; J trimming: 7 bases; junction bases outside the gene matches: 18. Per germline, CDR1 SGDLS and CDR2 YYNGEE. CDR3 size: 19 residues.

This chain uses TRBV7-8 with TRBJ2-7, with D tentatively TRBD1 (6 bases). CDR1 and CDR2 from the germline V gene are SGHVS and FQNEAQ. The CDR3 runs 13 residues. Trimming pared 2 bases from V and 5 bases from J, leaving 10 bases between. CDR3 sequence: CASSLQGSDEQYF. CDR3 DNA: TGTGCCAGCAGCTTACAGGGGTCGGACGAGCAGTACTTC.

The chain recombines TRBV6-5 with TRBJ2-5; D uncertain. Deletions cut 0 bases from V and 0 bases from J, with 5 bases between. CDR3 length: 14 residues. Germline assignment: CDR1 MNHEY and CDR2 SVGAGI. This CDR3 is CASSYSGNQETQYF. The CDR3, as DNA: TGTGCCAGCAGTTACTCGGGCAACCAAGAGACCCAGTACTTC.

The gene calls are TRBV5-1 and TRBJ1-1; the D is unclear. V lost 0 bases to trimming and J lost 2 bases, with 8 bases between them. Germline V CDR1 and CDR2: SGHRS, YFSETQ. The length of the CDR3 is 14 residues. The CDR3 bases are TGCGCCAGCAGCTTGGTTGGATTAAACACTGAAGCTTTCTTT. Protein product: CASSLVGLNTEAFF.